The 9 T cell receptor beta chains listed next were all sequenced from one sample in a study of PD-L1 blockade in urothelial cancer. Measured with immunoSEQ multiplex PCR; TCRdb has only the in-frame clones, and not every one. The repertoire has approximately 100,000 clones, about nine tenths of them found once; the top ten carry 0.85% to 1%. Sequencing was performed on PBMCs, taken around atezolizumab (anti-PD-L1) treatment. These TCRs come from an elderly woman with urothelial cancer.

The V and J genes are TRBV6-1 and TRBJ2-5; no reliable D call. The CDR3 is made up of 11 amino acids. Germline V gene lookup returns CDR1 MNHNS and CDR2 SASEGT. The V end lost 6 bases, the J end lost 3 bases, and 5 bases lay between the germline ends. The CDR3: CASRIKETQYF. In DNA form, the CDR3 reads TGTGCCAGCAGAATCAAAGAGACCCAGTACTTC.

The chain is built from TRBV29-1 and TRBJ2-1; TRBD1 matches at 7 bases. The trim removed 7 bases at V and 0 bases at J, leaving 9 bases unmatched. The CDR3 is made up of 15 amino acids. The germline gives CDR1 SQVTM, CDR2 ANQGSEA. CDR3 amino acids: CSAGTAFSSYNEQFF. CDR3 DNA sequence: TGCAGCGCAGGGACAGCCTTTAGCTCCTACAATGAGCAGTTCTTC.

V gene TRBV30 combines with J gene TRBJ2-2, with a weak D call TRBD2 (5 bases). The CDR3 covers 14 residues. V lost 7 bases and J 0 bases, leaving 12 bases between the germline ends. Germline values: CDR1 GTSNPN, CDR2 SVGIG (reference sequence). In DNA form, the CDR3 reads TGTGCCTCCGGAGTGACTACGAACACCGGGGAGCTGTTTTTT. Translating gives CASGVTTNTGELFF.

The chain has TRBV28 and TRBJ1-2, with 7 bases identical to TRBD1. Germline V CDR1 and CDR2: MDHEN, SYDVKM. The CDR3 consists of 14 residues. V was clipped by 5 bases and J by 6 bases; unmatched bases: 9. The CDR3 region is CASSPPDRVHGYTF. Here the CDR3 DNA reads TGTGCCAGCAGTCCACCCGACAGGGTTCATGGCTACACCTTC.

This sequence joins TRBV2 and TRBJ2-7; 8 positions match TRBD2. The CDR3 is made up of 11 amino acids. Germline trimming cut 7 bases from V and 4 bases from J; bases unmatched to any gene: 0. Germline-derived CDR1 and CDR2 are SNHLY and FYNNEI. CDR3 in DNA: TGTGCCAGCACGGGGGGGTACGAGCAGTACTTC. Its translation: CASTGGYEQYF.

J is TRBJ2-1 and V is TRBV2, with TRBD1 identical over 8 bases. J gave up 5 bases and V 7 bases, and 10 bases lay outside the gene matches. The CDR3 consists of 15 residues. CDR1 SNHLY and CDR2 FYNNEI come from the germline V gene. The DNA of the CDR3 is TGTGCCAGCAACAGAGGGGGGACAGGAGACAATGAGCAGTTCTTC. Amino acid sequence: CASNRGGTGDNEQFF.

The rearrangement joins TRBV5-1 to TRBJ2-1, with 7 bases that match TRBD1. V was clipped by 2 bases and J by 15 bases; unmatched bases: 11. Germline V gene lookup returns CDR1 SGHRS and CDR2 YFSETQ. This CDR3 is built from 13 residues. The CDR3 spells CASSFTGEFRRFF. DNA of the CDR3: TGCGCCAGCAGCTTCACAGGGGAGTTTAGGCGGTTCTTC.

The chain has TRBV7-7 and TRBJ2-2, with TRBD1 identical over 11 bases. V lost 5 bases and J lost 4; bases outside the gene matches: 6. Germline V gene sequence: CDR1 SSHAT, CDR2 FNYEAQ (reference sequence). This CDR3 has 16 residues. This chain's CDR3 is CASSTAGTGGTGELFF. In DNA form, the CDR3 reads TGTGCCAGCAGCACGGCCGGGACAGGGGGCACCGGGGAGCTGTTTTTT. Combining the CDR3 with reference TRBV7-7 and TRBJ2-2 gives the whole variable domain GAGVSQSPRYKVTKRGQDVTLRCDPISSHATLYWYQQALGQGPEFLTYFNYEAQPDKSGLPSDRFSAERPEGSISTLTIQRTEQRDSAMYRCASSTAGTGGTGELFFGEGSRLTVL.

CDR3: CASSEVFSGDTQYF. The CDR3 nucleotides read TGTGCCAGCAGTGAGGTCTTTAGCGGAGATACGCAGTATTTT. This chain joins TRBV2 and TRBJ2-3; D perhaps matches TRBD2 (6 bases). The CDR3 loop spans 14 amino acids. Germline V gene data show CDR1 as SNHLY and CDR2 as FYNNEI. The germline V and J ends were trimmed by 3 bases and 5 bases, with 12 bases remaining between them.